This T cell receptor (beta chain) was identified during a study of cytomegalovirus exposure and HLA in healthy donors. Findings and caveats of the study: Equally common other TCR beta chains were less clonally expanded than HLA-associated ones, a later analysis found. Accurate prediction of most subjects' HLA-A and HLA-B alleles from TCR beta sequences was reported. The study had only CMV serostatus as immune exposure information.

The CDR3 length is 16 residues. V trimming: 2 bases; J trimming: 2 bases; junction bases outside the gene matches: 7. In germline, CDR1 is SGHRS, CDR2 YFSETQ. As to this clone: Its cognate antigen is unknown.

The PCR made use of 60 Vbeta and 13 Jbeta primers. Profiling relied on immunoSEQ multiplex PCR, and the TCRdb table lists in-frame clones only, not all of them. The repertoire consists of 69,000 or so clones, with 74% occurring once and the leading ten covering over 8.5%. This TCR derives from an older woman in good health and CMV-seropositive. Input material: PBMCs. The chain couples TRBV5-1 to TRBJ2-5, with 9 bases identical to TRBD1. CDR3 loop: CASSFTGGIQQETQYF. The CDR3 coding sequence is TGCGCCAGCAGCTTCACAGGGGGCATACAGCAAGAGACCCAGTACTTC.